What follows is one T cell receptor (beta chain) and its context. Its antigen is still unknown. This CDR3 has 15 amino acids. The germline V gene encodes CDR1 WNHNN and CDR2 SYGVQD (reference sequence). This specimen comes from a study of cytomegalovirus exposure and HLA in healthy donors. Study summary: Early on, a data release was issued that held about 85 million unique TCRs from HLA-typed donors.

Study results and limitations: Based on reports, TCR beta sequences accurately predicted HLA-A and HLA-B alleles for most subjects.

The study ran its PCR with 60 Vbeta and 13 Jbeta primers. Method: immunoSEQ multiplex PCR; TCRdb's copy keeps in-frame clones and lacks some. The sample has 180,000 or so clones, approximately 80% seen once; the top ten hold around 1.5%. This clonotype originated in a man in his late teens or twenties in good health and CMV-seronegative. The chain links TRBV10-1 to TRBJ2-5, with 11 bases lining up with TRBD2. The last part of the DNA fits TRBJ2-7 better; the J call may be wrong. Source material: PBMCs. The CDR3, as DNA: TGCGCCAGCAGTGAGGGACTAGCGGGTAACTACGAGCAGTACTTC. Encoded protein: CASSEGLAGNYEQYF.